This TCR beta chain was sequenced during a study of shared clonotypes between healthy human individuals. Using immunoSEQ multiplex PCR, the repertoire was profiled, and TCRdb retains in-frame clones only, with some absent. The sample consists of 2,500,000 or so clones, approximately 93% of them appearing once. Germline loops: CDR1 MNHEY, CDR2 SMNVEV (reference sequence). V dropped 6 bases and J dropped 4 bases, with 10 bases sitting between them. The CDR3 runs to 12 residues. The J gene is TRBJ2-7, the V gene TRBV27, with D unresolved. The specimen was naive CD4+ T cells from PBMCs. Subset of the sample: CD45RA+ positively selected. The sequence was collected from a man aged 18 to 35 in good health. Some clones in this sample may be carry-over from other donors' samples. Here the CDR3 DNA reads TGTGCCAGCAGGGTATCGGAATACGAGCAGTACTTC. Amino acids: CASRVSEYEQYF.